The rows below give T cell receptor beta chains drawn from one sample of a study of cytomegalovirus exposure and HLA in healthy donors. Some clones are missing from TCRdb's copy, which holds only in-frame ones; the method was immunoSEQ multiplex PCR. The sample includes fewer than 250,000 clones, about three quarters seen only once; the top ten take roughly 2%. What was sequenced was PBMCs. Receptor source: a man aged 18-30 years in good health and CMV-seronegative. The CDR3 runs from the conserved cysteine through the conserved F or W.

V: TRBV18
J: TRBJ2-7
CDR3: CASSPARDDYEQYF

V: TRBV7-9
J: TRBJ2-1
CDR3: CASSLAANPADEQFF

V: TRBV10-1
J: TRBJ1-2
CDR3: CATSRDRANYGYTF

V: TRBV5-6
J: TRBJ1-2
CDR3: CASSPLDRESGYTF

V: TRBV7-6
J: TRBJ2-2
CDR3: CASSLGAGGGTGELFF

V: TRBV7-2
J: TRBJ2-5
CDR3: CASSLATSGVAETQYF

V: TRBV7-2
J: TRBJ2-2
CDR3: CASSPTRGLAGRVAGELFF

V: TRBV5-1
J: TRBJ1-2
CDR3: CASSILTGTGGLYGYTF

V: TRBV7-2
J: TRBJ1-1
CDR3: CASSIGQGQNTEAFF

V: TRBV4-3
J: TRBJ2-6
CDR3: CASSQKGGSSGANVLTF

V: TRBV28
J: TRBJ2-7
CDR3: CASILAGDHSYEQYF

V: TRBV6-1
J: TRBJ1-5
CDR3: CASSGDRLSNQPQHF

V: TRBV27
J: TRBJ2-3
CDR3: CASSLGAGYATDTQYF

V: TRBV13
J: TRBJ2-1
CDR3: CASSLAGGLINEQFF

V: TRBV27
J: TRBJ2-3
CDR3: CASSKQVSTDTQYF

V: TRBV5-1
J: TRBJ2-3
CDR3: CASSLVAAPSTDTQYF

V: TRBV4-1
J: TRBJ2-5
CDR3: CASSQDPLAGGQETQYF

V: TRBV9
J: TRBJ1-2
CDR3: CASSVGQFNYGYTF

V: TRBV27
J: TRBJ1-4
CDR3: CASSLLRGSTNEKLFF

V: TRBV10-3
J: TRBJ2-1
CDR3: CAINPSGSNEQFF

V: TRBV7-2
J: TRBJ2-7
CDR3: CASSLGLAGRPSYEQYF

V: TRBV11-3
J: TRBJ1-5
CDR3: CASSLGTGINQPQHF

V: TRBV28
J: TRBJ1-2
CDR3: CASSSGTGDGYTF

V: TRBV11-2
J: TRBJ2-3
CDR3: CASSLGDRVSTDTQYF

V: TRBV27
J: TRBJ1-1
CDR3: CASMSRTGVTEAFF

V: TRBV27
J: TRBJ2-1
CDR3: CASSRPPTSGAYNEQFF

V: TRBV6-6
J: TRBJ2-7
CDR3: CASSGPGQGEQYF

V: TRBV6-1
J: TRBJ2-6
CDR3: CASSARQGGVGSGANVLTF

V: TRBV4-2
J: TRBJ2-5
CDR3: CASSQDSGVETQYF

V: TRBV5-1
J: TRBJ1-3
CDR3: CASSLEVTGGNTIYF

V: TRBV18
J: TRBJ1-2
CDR3: CASSHGQAGYSAYGYTF

V: TRBV29-1
J: TRBJ1-1
CDR3: CSAGQGNTEAFF

V: TRBV7-9
J: TRBJ1-2
CDR3: CASSQGGREAYTF

V: TRBV30
J: TRBJ2-2
CDR3: CALDRGINTGELFF

V: TRBV28
J: TRBJ1-2
CDR3: CASSLLTPNRGGGYGYTF

V: TRBV5-1
J: TRBJ2-2
CDR3: CASSLGGMNTGELFF

V: TRBV2
J: TRBJ2-2
CDR3: CASSWTGTGNTGELFF